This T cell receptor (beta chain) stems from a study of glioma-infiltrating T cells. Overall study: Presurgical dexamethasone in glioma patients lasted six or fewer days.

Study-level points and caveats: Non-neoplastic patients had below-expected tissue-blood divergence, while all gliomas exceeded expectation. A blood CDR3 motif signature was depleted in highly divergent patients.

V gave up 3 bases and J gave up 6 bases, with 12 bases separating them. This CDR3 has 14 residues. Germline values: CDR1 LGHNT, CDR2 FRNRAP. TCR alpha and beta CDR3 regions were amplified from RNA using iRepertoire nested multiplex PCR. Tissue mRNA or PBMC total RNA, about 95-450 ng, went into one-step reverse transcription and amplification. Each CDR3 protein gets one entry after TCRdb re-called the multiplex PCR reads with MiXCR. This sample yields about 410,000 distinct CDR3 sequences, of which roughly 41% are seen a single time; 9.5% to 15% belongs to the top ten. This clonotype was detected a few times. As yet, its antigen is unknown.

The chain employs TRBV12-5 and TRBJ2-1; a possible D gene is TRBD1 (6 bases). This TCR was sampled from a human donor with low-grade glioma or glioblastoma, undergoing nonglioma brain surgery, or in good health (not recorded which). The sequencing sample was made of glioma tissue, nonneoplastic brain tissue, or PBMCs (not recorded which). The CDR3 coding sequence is TGTGCTAGTGGTTTATCAGGGGTCCTCAATGAGCAGTTCTTC. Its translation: CASGLSGVLNEQFF.